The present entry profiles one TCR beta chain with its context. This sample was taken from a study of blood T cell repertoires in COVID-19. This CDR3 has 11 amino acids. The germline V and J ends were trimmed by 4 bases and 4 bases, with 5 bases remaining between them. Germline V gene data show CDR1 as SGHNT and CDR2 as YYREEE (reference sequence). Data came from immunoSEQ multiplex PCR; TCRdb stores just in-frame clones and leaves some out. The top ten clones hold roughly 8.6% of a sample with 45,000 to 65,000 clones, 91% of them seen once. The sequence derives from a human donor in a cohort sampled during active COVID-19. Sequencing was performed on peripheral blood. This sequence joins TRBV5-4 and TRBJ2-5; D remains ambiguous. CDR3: CASSSRETQYF. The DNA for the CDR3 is TGTGCCAGCAGCAGCCGAGAGACCCAGTACTTC.